This T cell receptor beta chain was retrieved from a study of blood T cells in healthy people across ages. Points on this clonotype: A much larger clone is a single base away; this may be a read error.

Germline V CDR1 and CDR2: KGHDR, SFDVKD. The CDR3 is 11 residues long. A second PCR of roughly 7 to 11 cycles used a sample-barcoded 5' primer and a J-beta primer mix. TCRdb reprocessed the 5' RACE reads with MiXCR, giving one entry per CDR3 protein. The sample carries some 940,000 distinct CDR3 sequences, 25% to 30% recorded once. A further study also used this sample, focusing on T cells of mothers and their children.

The sequenced material came from blood. The gene calls are TRBV24-1 and TRBJ2-1; D call uncertain. This TCR came from a woman aged 40 to 50 in good health. In nucleotides, the CDR3 is TGTGCCACTCGACACAACAATGGGCAGTTCTTC. It encodes CATRHNNGQFF.